Reported below is one T cell receptor beta chain. V was pared by 3 bases and J by 3 bases, with 2 bases of the junction left unmatched. This CDR3 has 13 amino acids. Germline V gene data show CDR1 as SGHRS and CDR2 as YFSETQ. The data originate from a study of T cells in narcolepsy. Produced via immunoSEQ multiplex PCR; TCRdb's table is partial and in-frame only. The sample has 30,000 to 40,000 clones; approximately 85% are singletons. The TCR was taken from a human donor with narcolepsy. The J gene is TRBJ2-7, the V gene TRBV5-1, with 8 positions matching TRBD1. The sequencing sample was made of CD45RA- memory CD4+ T cells from PBMCs. The CDR3 region has the DNA TGCGCCAGCAGCTGGGACAGGATCTACGAGCAGTACTTC. It is translated as CASSWDRIYEQYF.